This TCR beta chain is from a study of blood T cell repertoires in COVID-19. Method: immunoSEQ multiplex PCR; TCRdb's copy keeps in-frame clones and lacks some. The table includes under 400,000 clones, about 89% detected once. This clonotype was obtained from a man aged 40-49 years in a cohort exposed to, infected with or recovered from COVID-19 (not recorded which). The sequenced sample consisted of PBMCs or T cells enriched from blood (not recorded which).

For the CDR3, the DNA is TGCGCCAGCAGTCTAGCGGGAGGTGAGACCCAGTACTTC. Encoded protein: CASSLAGGETQYF. The chain employs TRBV10-2 and TRBJ2-5; 11 nucleotides line up with TRBD2. Unmatched junction bases numbered 1, after V lost 5 bases and J lost 5 bases. The CDR3 length is 13 residues. CDR1 is WSHSY and CDR2 is SAAADI in the germline V gene.